This TCR beta chain was sequenced for a study of identical twins. Points from the study as a whole: Cross-sectional statistical analysis was relied on for the conclusions, without the same donors being followed.

Germline CDR1 MNHNS, CDR2 SASEGT. V trimming: 6 bases; J trimming: 4 bases; junction bases outside the gene matches: 17. The CDR3 runs to 19 residues. On this clonotype: Its matching antigen is unknown.

TCRdb used MiXCR to reprocess the 5' RACE reads, holding one entry per CDR3 protein. Here the sample spans about 260,000 distinct CDR3 sequences, roughly 7% being singletons. The data also belong to a second study, concerning yellow fever vaccine responses in identical twins.

The chain joins TRBV6-1 to TRBJ2-1, with TRBD2 matching 11 bases. Sequences were obtained from memory (CD45RO+) T cells sorted from blood. This TCR derives from a young woman in good health. CDR3 sequence reads: CASRKTGTGLAAAYNEQFF. CDR3 bases: TGTGCCAGCAGGAAAACAGGGACGGGACTAGCGGCCGCATACAATGAGCAGTTCTTC.